This TCR beta chain was sequenced in a study of cytomegalovirus exposure and HLA in healthy donors (dated by TCRdb to the late 2010s). With regard to the full study: In an earlier analysis of roughly 500 of the donors, 276 Gb of sequence data and 100 million or so unique TCR beta sequences from about 190 million T cells were reported. Roughly 300 gigabases of sequencing data and 80 million or so unique TCR sequences were included in an early release covering roughly 700 HLA-typed donors. Of the roughly 400 genotyped donors, less than 90% were placed in the genetic ancestry cluster associated with self-reported Caucasian donors. The study was designed to test whether signatures of past pathogen exposure could be identified by cataloging public T cell receptors. The T cell repertoires of under 700 subjects were profiled by immunosequencing and related to cytomegalovirus serostatus. A separate validation cohort of 100 to 150 different subjects was used in addition to the 666-subject first cohort. To predict cytomegalovirus infection status, the study combined high-throughput TCR immunosequencing, statistical association of individual TCRs with disease status, and machine learning. To study patterns of TCR occurrence, a later analysis re-analyzed previously published TCR beta repertoires from around 700 donors and added high-resolution HLA genotyping. Rather than drawing on any new phenotypic data, the later analysis identified candidate immune exposures from TCR beta sequences and the way those sequences occurred across donors. In an earlier analysis of 500 to 650 of the donors, high-throughput TCR beta sequencing was used to judge whether each TCR beta V gene segment behaved as functional or pseudogenic. Alongside the repertoire data, information on donor age, sex, ethnicity and CMV serostatus was compiled. In a later genetic analysis, genome-wide SNP genotypes for about three fifths of the roughly 670 donors were used, and that subset was treated as a discovery cohort. Every repertoire in the discovery cohort had been generated on one and the same sequencing platform. HLA typing included class I and class II loci at four-digit resolution. The number of donors typed differed by locus, with about 629-630 for A, B, C, DRB1 and DQB1, roughly 550 for DQA1, about 610 for DPA1, and around 430 for DPB1. Several DR-DQ haplotypes were handled as single units for association and clustering because linkage in the cohort was strong. Among roughly 400 genotyped donors of the cohort, an average of about 240,000 unique TCR beta nucleotide sequences was sequenced per donor, of which about 18% were non-productive.

From a lookup of the germline V gene, CDR1 and CDR2 are SGHAT and FQNNGV. V loses 0 bases of germline sequence and J loses 3 bases, and the interval between the two ends is 18 bases. CDR3 length: 17 amino acids, cysteine to phenylalanine. This entry keeps only the CDR3 DNA: 51 bases, framed from base 1. With respect to this clone: Its antigen is not yet known. Base quality data are lacking; no much larger clone is found one base away.

The cohort consisted of hundreds of healthy bone marrow donors. At the time of sampling, every cohort member was nominally healthy, though immune exposures that went unrecorded were likely present. The donor was CMV seropositive and was included in the group of 250 to 300 seropositive cohort members. A peripheral blood sample was collected from each donor, and TCR beta sequencing was performed on peripheral blood mononuclear cells. The Qiagen DNeasy Blood Extraction Kit was used to extract genomic DNA from the blood cell samples. Library creation used the immunoSEQ multiplex PCR assay. For the multiplex PCR, a mixture combining 60 forward primers for TCR Vbeta segments and 13 reverse primers for TCR Jbeta segments was used. A multiplex PCR assay on genomic DNA amplified the CDR3 region of rearranged TCR beta genes. On the Illumina HiSeq System, the amplified TCR beta libraries were sequenced as 87-base-pair reads. On the authors' methods: Across the roughly 670 repertoires, a later analysis counted roughly 77 million unique TCR beta chains, around 11 million of which were shared by at least two donors. To remove PCR and sequencing errors, raw reads were error-corrected and collapsed into unique sequences using a nearest-neighbor algorithm that merged closely related sequences. Alignment of CDR3 sequences to IMGT reference sequences was used to assign V, D and J gene segments. For a sequence to be retained, a match of at least six nucleotides to both a V gene segment and a J gene segment was required. Rearrangements were called productive when the CDR3 lacked stop codons and stayed in frame with V and J; all others were non-productive. CDR3 was defined by IMGT convention, running from the second conserved V-encoded cysteine to the conserved J-encoded phenylalanine. In an earlier analysis of roughly 580 of the donors, sequences lacking an unambiguous match to a single V gene segment were excluded. An earlier analysis of just under 600 of the donors called V segments functional above 56.7% productive rearrangements and segregating when the between-donor standard deviation exceeded 5%. A statistical classification framework was built for diagnosing cytomegalovirus status from the catalog of TCR beta chain sequences. A later analysis assigned V and J genes by comparing TCR nucleotide sequences with IMGT/GENE-DB human TR gene sequences. Using the TCRdist pipeline, a later analysis assigned CDR3 sequences along with most-parsimonious VDJ recombination scenarios. In a later analysis, each TCR beta chain was defined by its CDR3 amino acid sequence together with its V-gene family, and reads lacking a unique V-gene family were excluded. As a way to deal with suspected cross-contamination and a sequencing artifact, a later analysis dropped approximately 570 nucleotide sequences that were highly shared and had low generation probability. In a later analysis, a clonal expansion index was calculated for each public chain from normalized within-repertoire ranks of inferred template counts. Generation probabilities in a later analysis came from a VDJ recombination model fitted to out-of-frame rearrangements, and those results were checked against IGoR. In a later analysis, hypergeometric tests were used to score TCR-TCR, TCR-HLA and TCR-CMV co-occurrence, with a repertoire-size bias correction applied to TCR pairs. False discovery rates were estimated in a later analysis by permuting HLA or CMV assignments 20 times. A later analysis grouped co-occurring TCRs with DBSCAN, adding TCRdist sequence similarity when clustering within HLA-allele-positive subsets. Co-occurrence clustering excluded repertoires with fewer than 30,000 or more than 120,000 public chains, plus five with anomalous nucleotide sharing. In its TCRdb copy, this immuneACCESS table keeps in-frame sequences only and misses some clones. Where compared with another copy, unresolved V genes explain less than half of these, and the others have no known cause. V and J calls and clone size are those listed in that table; D and trimming were worked out from the DNA. The sample table contains under 200,000 clones; only one count was recorded for 75% to 80% of them. Of the sample, roughly 2.8% is held by the ten largest clones.

Beyond this particular receptor, the publication reports: A later analysis reported that several top co-occurrence clusters appeared linked to parvovirus B19, influenza, CMV and Epstein-Barr virus. Because counts were too low, 15 to 20 rarely observed V segments, including chromosome 9 orphons, were left out of the earlier analysis of about 620 of the donors. A further reported finding was that TCR beta sequences accurately predicted the HLA-A and HLA-B alleles for most subjects in the first cohort. In an earlier analysis of around 600 of the donors, most TCR beta V segments were observed in productive rearrangements about 87% or about 30% of the time, broadly matching IMGT annotations. Immune exposure information for the cohort was limited to CMV serostatus. Most TCR sequences were observed very rarely across donors, whereas some public TCRs were present in many individuals. According to a later analysis, most CMV-associated TCR beta chains appeared to be HLA-restricted, and the HLA associations seemed to be driven largely by CMV exposure. Sequencing depth was assumed to be roughly uniform across donors in the presence/absence analyses, though that assumption may not hold. Assigning TCR associations to individual alleles was difficult when HLA alleles, especially DR and DQ, strongly co-occurred. A total of fewer than 200 TCR beta chains were listed by the study as associated with cytomegalovirus. In a later analysis, HLA-associated TCR beta chains showed more clonal expansion and lower generation probabilities than non-associated chains that were equally common. In this cohort, only TCR beta chains were sequenced, and detectable features were limited by the absence of alpha or paired-chain data. The authors suggested that the approach could potentially be generalized to other disease states and immunological phenotypes. In a later genetic analysis, a missense DCLRE1C variant was associated with V-gene and J-gene trimming of TCR beta chains, and the association was replicated in an independent cohort. A group of highly shared sequence variants was considered likely to be a technical artifact of the sequencing pipeline. In vitro tests confirmed that three of the cytomegalovirus-associated TCR beta chains recognize cytomegalovirus antigens. In both the original and validation cohorts, the classifier was reported to diagnose cytomegalovirus status with high specificity and sensitivity. Some IMGT-functional V segments, including TRBV6-2 and TRBV6-3, could not be told apart with the 87-base-pair reads, so those segments were excluded. HLA typing was unavailable for some donors at each locus, so association tests used only the typed subset. A later genetic analysis reported fewer N-insertions in productive TCRs among donors in an Asian-associated ancestry cluster than the roughly 700-donor mean. According to a later analysis, TCR association rates differed among HLA loci, with DRB1 alleles showing the most associated TCRs and HLA-C alleles showing the fewest. A later analysis associated 16,951 TCR beta sequences with specific HLA alleles at a false discovery rate of 0.05. Correlated functional status among segregating V segments might be attributable to linkage disequilibrium, but an unknown experimental factor could not be ruled out.

The chain couples TRBV11-2 to TRBJ2-7, with TRBD1 tentatively as D gene (5 bases match). Source material: PBMCs. The receptor's source is a woman aged 40 to 50 in good health and CMV-seropositive. CDR3 reads: CASSLDPGQGKYYEQYF. DNA sequence: TGTGCCAGCAGCTTAGACCCCGGGCAGGGCAAGTACTACGAGCAGTACTTC.